This TCR beta chain came from a study of molecular identifiers for immune sequencing clone quantification. Study in general: Replicates split RNA from approximately 20,000 or 100,000 naive CD8 cells five ways, and the researchers sequenced four portions. The study's findings and limits: Underestimation of highly expanded clone sizes could arise where identical TCR molecules share a barcode. One cell's worth of spiked Jurkat TCR RNA was reportedly detectable among approximately 990,000 naive cells.

This clonotype was observed a handful of times. As yet, its antigen is unknown. The CDR3 contains 16 residues. The V gene's germline CDR1 is MGHRA and CDR2 YSYEKL. The ends were cut back, 1 base at V and 8 bases at J, with 18 bases in the middle. Naive CD8 libraries came from approximately 20,000 to 1,000,000 sorted cells with 10%, 30% or 50% RNA. TCRdb reprocessed the PCR reads with MiXCR, giving one entry per CDR3 protein. The profile shows hundreds of thousands of distinct CDR3 sequences, around 25% of them singletons. The TCR originated in a human donor in good health. Some libraries in this study had Jurkat cell RNA spiked in. Material for sequencing was naive CD8+ T cells from blood, with Jurkat cell RNA spiked in. Regarding subset: FACS-sorted CD8+CD4-CCR7+CD45RA+ naive T cells. The rearrangement uses TRBV4-1 and TRBJ2-4; D possibly corresponds to TRBD2 (5 bases). The DNA of the CDR3 is TGCGCCAGCAGCCAAGTTGGCGGGTTCGTCGCGGACATTCAGTACTTC. Amino acid sequence: CASSQVGGFVADIQYF.